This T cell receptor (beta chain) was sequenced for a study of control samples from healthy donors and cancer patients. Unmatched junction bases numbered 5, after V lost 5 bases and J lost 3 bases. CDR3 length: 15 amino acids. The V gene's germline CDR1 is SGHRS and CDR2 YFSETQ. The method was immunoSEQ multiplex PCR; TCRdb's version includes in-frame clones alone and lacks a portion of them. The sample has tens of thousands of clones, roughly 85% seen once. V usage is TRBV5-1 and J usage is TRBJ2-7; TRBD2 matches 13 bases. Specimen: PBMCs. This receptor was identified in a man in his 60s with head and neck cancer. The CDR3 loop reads CASSWTSGSLYEQYF. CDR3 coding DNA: TGCGCCAGCAGTTGGACTAGCGGGAGTCTCTACGAGCAGTACTTC.